This TCR beta chain emerged from a study of blood T cell repertoires in COVID-19. Turning to the study itself: Researchers got acute and convalescent COVID-19 samples from the United States, Italy and Spain.

CDR1 is SNHLY, CDR2 FYNNEI, per germline. After removal of 7 bases from V and 4 bases from J, the junction contained 6 bases not matched to a gene. This CDR3 is 15 amino acids long. Per the original methods: Amplification with reference gene primers provided the estimates of nucleated cell counts. Some clones are missing from TCRdb's copy, which holds only in-frame ones; the method was immunoSEQ multiplex PCR. V and J calls and clone size are as listed in that table; D and trimming were resolved from the DNA. The table has approximately 12,000 clones, approximately 70% seen once. The chain employs TRBV2 and TRBJ2-1, with TRBD2 matching over 11 bases. Sequenced material: peripheral blood. This sequence originates from a human donor in a cohort sampled during active COVID-19. CDR3 loop: CASTVGTSGYNEQFF. The CDR3, as DNA: TGTGCCAGCACCGTCGGGACTAGCGGTTACAATGAGCAGTTCTTC.